The 3 T cell receptor beta chains presented below share a single source sample, sequenced in a study of technical replicates of blood from several donors. The protocol was immunoSEQ multiplex PCR, while the TCRdb copy is restricted to in-frame clones and leaves out a portion. The sample consists of roughly 60,000 clones, 91% of them appearing once. Sequences were obtained from PBMCs. All receptors derive from a human donor in good health. Some clones in this sample may be carry-over from other donors' samples.

This rearrangement joins TRBV29-1 to TRBJ1-5; the D is unclear. V dropped 6 bases and J dropped 2 bases, with 8 bases sitting between them. The CDR3 extends over 12 amino acids. The germline gives CDR1 SQVTM, CDR2 ANQGSEA. CDR3 sequence: CSVREGNQPQHF. The CDR3 nucleotides read TGCAGCGTCCGGGAGGGCAATCAGCCCCAGCATTTT.

The genes are TRBV7-9 and TRBJ1-2, with D maybe TRBD1 (6 bases). The length of the CDR3 is 13 residues. Germline loops: CDR1 SEHNR, CDR2 FQNEAQ (reference sequence). V lost 1 base and J 3 bases, leaving 6 bases between the germline ends. The CDR3 nucleotides read TGTGCCAGCAGCTTAGGACAGGACTATGGCTACACCTTC. It translates to CASSLGQDYGYTF.

The count of this clone is one. J is TRBJ2-7 and V is TRBV29-1; 9 positions agree with TRBD1. The germline gives CDR1 SQVTM, CDR2 ANQGSEA. Unmatched junction bases numbered 6, after V lost 4 bases and J lost 5 bases. This CDR3 has 13 residues. CDR3 DNA: TGCAGCGTTGCGAGGACAGGGGCCCACGAGCAGTACTTC. Translated, it gives CSVARTGAHEQYF.